This T cell receptor beta chain emerged from a study of shared clonotypes between healthy human individuals. Broader study findings: It was observed that roughly 5.1% of naive CD4 clonotypes were shared across a handful of donors. Generally, naive subsets (rather than memory subsets) showed larger estimated richness. In the sorted subsets, rarefaction showed sequencing was incomplete despite large depth.

CDR3 size: 15 residues. Per germline, CDR1 MNHNS and CDR2 SASEGT. V shed 1 base and J 2 bases; nucleotides not matched to a gene: 5. Clones were read by immunoSEQ multiplex PCR, and TCRdb kept only the in-frame ones, dropping some. The sample lists fewer than 1 million clones; about 96% were seen once. Naive CD8 cells, CD45RO-negative and positively selected for CCR7, excluded terminally differentiated effector memory CD45RA+ cells. About this clone itself: The antigen is undetermined.

The sequenced sample consisted of naive CD8+ T cells sorted from blood. This chain joins TRBV6-1 and TRBJ2-7; 7 bases are a match to TRBD1. The TCR comes from a young man in good health. The CDR3 sequence is CASSEEGDSTYEQYF. The CDR3 coding sequence is TGTGCCAGCAGTGAAGAGGGGGACAGCACCTACGAGCAGTACTTC.